This TCR beta chain stems from a study of T cell changes during pregnancy in multiple sclerosis. The germline gives CDR1 MDHEN, CDR2 SYDVKM. Unmatched junction bases numbered 7, after V lost 4 bases and J lost 2 bases. The CDR3 consists of 15 residues. Data came from immunoSEQ multiplex PCR; TCRdb stores just in-frame clones and leaves some out. The data contain approximately 44,000 clones, 75% to 95% of them singletons. Sequenced material: CD4+ T cells from peripheral blood mononuclear cells, taken in the second trimester of pregnancy. The rearrangement joins TRBV28 to TRBJ2-7, with 8 nucleotides matching TRBD1. The clonotype comes from a female donor in good health, enrolled as a control in a pregnancy study. The CDR3 DNA sequence: TGTGCCAGCAGTTCCCCACAGGGGGGAGCCTACGAGCAGTACTTC. Its translation is CASSSPQGGAYEQYF.